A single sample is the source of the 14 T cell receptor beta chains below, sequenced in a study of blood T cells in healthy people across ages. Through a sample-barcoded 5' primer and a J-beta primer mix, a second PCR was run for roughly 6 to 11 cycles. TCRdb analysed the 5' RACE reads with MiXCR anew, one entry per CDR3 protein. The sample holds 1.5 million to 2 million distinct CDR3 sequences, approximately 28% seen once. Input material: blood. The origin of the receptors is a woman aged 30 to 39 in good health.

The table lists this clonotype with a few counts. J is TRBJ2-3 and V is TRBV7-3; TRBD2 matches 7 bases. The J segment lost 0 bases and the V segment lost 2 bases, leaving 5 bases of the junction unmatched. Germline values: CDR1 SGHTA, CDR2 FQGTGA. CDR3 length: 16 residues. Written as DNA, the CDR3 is TGTGCCAGCAGCTTACTCGGGGGGATTAGCACAGATACGCAGTATTTT. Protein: CASSLLGGISTDTQYF.

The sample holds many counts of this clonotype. The CDR3 DNA sequence: TGTGCCAGCAGATTAACAGGGTACAATGAGCAGTTCTTC. Translated, it gives CASRLTGYNEQFF. The V call is TRBV7-9, the J call TRBJ2-1; D is perhaps TRBD1 (6 bases). The germline CDR1 and CDR2 sequences are SEHNR and FQNEAQ (reference sequence). Trimming took 6 bases from V and 4 from J, leaving 10 bases between them. This CDR3 is built from 13 residues.

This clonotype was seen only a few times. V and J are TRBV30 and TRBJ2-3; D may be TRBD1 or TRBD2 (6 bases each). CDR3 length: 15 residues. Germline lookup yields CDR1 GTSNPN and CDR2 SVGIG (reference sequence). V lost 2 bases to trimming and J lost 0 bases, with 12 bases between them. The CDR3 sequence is CAWSIWGASTDTQYF. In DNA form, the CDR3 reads TGTGCCTGGAGTATTTGGGGGGCTAGCACAGATACGCAGTATTTT.

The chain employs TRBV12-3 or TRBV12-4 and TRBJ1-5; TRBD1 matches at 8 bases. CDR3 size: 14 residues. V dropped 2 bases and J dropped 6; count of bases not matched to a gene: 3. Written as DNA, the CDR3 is TGTGCCAGCAGTTTATCAGGGGGCCGTCAGCCCCAGCATTTT. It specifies CASSLSGGRQPQHF.

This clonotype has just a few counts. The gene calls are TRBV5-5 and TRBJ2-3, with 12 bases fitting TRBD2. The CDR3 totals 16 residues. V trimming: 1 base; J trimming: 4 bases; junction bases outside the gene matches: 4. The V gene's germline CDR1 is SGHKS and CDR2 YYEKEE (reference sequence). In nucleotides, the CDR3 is TGTGCCAGCAGCTTGCCGACTAGCGGGGGCGCAGATACGCAGTATTTT. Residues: CASSLPTSGGADTQYF.

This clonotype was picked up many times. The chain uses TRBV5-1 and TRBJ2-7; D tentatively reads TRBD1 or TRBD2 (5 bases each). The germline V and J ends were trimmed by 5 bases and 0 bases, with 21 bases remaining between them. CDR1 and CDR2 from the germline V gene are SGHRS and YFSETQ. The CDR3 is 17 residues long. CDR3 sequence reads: CASSLQEGTPSSYEQYF. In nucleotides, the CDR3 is TGCGCCAGCAGTTTGCAAGAGGGGACCCCAAGCTCCTACGAGCAGTACTTC.

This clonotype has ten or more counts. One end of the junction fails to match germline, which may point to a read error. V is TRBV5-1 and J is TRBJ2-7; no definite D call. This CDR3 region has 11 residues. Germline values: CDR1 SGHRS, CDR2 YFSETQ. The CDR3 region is CASSFGYEQYF. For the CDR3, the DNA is TGTGCCAGCAGTTTCGGGTACGAGCAGTACTTC. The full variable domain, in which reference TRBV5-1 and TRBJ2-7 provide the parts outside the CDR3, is KAGVTQTPRYLIKTRGQQVTLSCSPISGHRSVSWYQQTPGQGLQFLFEYFSETQRNKGNFPGRFSGRQFSNSRSEMNVSTLELGDSALYLCASSFGYEQYFGPGTRLTVT.

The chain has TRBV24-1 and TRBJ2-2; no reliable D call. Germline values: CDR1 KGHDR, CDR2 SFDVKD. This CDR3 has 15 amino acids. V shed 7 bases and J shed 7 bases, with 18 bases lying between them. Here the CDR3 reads CATSDEGRSGGELFF. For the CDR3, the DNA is TGTGCCACCAGCGACGAAGGCCGAAGTGGCGGGGAGCTGTTTTTT.

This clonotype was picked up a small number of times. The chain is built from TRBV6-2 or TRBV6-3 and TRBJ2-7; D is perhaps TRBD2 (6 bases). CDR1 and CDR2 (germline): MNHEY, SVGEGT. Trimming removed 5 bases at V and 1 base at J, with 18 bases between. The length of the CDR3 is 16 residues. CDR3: CASSMTRDSPSYEQYF. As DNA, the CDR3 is TGTGCCAGCAGTATGACCCGGGACTCGCCTTCCTACGAGCAGTACTTC.

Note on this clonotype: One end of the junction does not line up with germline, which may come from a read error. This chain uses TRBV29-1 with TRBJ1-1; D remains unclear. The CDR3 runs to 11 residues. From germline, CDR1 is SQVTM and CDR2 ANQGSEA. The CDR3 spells CSVEATYGAFF. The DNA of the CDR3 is TGCAGCGTCGAAGCTACCTATGGCGCTTTCTTT.

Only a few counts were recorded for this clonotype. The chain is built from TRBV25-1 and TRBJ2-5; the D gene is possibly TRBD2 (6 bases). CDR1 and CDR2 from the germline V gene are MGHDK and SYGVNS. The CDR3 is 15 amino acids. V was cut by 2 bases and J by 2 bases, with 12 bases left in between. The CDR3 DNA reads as TGTGCCAGCAGTGAACGACGGGAGTTACAAGAGACCCAGTACTTC. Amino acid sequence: CASSERRELQETQYF. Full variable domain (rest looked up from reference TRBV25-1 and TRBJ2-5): EADIYQTPRYLVIGTGKKITLECSQTMGHDKMYWYQQDPGMELHLIHYSYGVNSTEKGDLSSESTVSRIRTEHFPLTLESARPSHTSQYLCASSERRELQETQYFGPGTRLLVL.

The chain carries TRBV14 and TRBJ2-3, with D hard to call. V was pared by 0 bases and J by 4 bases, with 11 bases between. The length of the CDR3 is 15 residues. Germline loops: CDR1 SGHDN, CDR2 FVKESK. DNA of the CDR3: TGTGCCAGCAGCCAAGAACGCGGAGTGGCAGATACGCAGTATTTT. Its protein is CASSQERGVADTQYF. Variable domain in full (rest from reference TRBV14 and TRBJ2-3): EAGVTQFPSHSVIEKGQTVTLRCDPISGHDNLYWYRRVMGKEIKFLLHFVKESKQDESGMPNNRFLAERTGGTYSTLKVQPAELEDSGVYFCASSQERGVADTQYFGPGTRLTVL.

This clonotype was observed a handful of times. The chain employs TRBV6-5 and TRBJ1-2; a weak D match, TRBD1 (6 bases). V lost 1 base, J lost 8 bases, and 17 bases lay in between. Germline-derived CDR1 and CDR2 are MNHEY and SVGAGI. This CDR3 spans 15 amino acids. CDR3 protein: CASSYWRGPGYGYTF. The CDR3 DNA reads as TGTGCCAGCAGTTACTGGCGGGGGCCCGGGTACGGCTACACCTTC.

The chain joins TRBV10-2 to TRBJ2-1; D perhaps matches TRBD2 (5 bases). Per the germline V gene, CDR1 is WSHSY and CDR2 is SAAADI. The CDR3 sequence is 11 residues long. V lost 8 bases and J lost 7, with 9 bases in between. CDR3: CASGERNEQFF. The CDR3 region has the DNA TGCGCCAGCGGGGAGAGAAATGAGCAGTTCTTC.